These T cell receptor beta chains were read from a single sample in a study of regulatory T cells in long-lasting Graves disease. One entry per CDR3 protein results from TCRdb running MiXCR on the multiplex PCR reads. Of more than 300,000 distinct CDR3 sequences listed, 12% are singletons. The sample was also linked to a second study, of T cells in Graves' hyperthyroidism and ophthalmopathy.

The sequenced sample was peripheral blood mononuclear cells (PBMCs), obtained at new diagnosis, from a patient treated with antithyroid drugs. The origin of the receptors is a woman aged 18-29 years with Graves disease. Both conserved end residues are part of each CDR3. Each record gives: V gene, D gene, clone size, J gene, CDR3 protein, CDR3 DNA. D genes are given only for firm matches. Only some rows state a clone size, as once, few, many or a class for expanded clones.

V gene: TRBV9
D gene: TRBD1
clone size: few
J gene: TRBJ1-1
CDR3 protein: CASSVEGQRNTEAFF
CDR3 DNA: TGTGCCAGCAGCGTAGAGGGACAGAGGAACACTGAAGCTTTCTTT

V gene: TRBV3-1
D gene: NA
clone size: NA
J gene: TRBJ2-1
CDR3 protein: CASSLKGGPNEQFF
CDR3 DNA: TGTGCCAGCAGCCTTAAGGGGGGGCCTAATGAGCAGTTCTTC

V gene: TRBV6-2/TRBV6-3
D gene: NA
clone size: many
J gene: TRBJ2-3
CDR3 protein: CASFSETDTQYF
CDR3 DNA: TGTGCCAGCTTCAGCGAGACAGATACGCAGTATTTT

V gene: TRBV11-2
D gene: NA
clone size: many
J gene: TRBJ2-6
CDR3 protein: CASSYRPGPPSGANVLTF
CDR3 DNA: TGTGCCAGCAGTTATAGGCCGGGCCCACCCTCTGGGGCCAACGTCCTGACTTTC

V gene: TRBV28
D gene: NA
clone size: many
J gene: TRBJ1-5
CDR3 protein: CASSLPQGWGRSGSNQPQHF
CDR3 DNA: TGTGCCAGCAGTTTGCCCCAGGGATGGGGAAGATCTGGTAGCAATCAGCCCCAGCATTTT

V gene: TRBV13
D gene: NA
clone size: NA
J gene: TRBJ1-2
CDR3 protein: CASSSMTSYYGYTF
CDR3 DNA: TGTGCCAGCAGCTCCATGACCAGTTACTATGGCTACACCTTC

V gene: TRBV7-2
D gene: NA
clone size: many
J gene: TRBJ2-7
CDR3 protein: CASSLIGYEQYF
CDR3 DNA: TGTGCCAGCAGCTTAATTGGCTACGAGCAGTACTTC

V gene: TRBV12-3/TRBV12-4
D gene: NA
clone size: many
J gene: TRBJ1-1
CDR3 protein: CASSFYTMNTEAFF
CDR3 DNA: TGTGCCAGCAGTTTCTATACCATGAACACTGAAGCTTTCTTT

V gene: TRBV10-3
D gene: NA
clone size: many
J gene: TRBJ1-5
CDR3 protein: CAISEAGVNQPQHF
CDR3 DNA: TGTGCCATCAGTGAGGCAGGGGTAAATCAGCCCCAGCATTTT

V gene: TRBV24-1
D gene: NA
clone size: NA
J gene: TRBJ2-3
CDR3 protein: CATSDPRIDVNMDTQYF
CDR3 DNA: TGTGCCACCAGTGATCCCCGGATCGACGTAAATATGGATACGCAGTATTTT

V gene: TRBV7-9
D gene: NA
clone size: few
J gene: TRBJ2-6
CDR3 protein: CASSPRVGDRLSGANVLTF
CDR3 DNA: TGTGCCAGCAGCCCCCGGGTAGGGGATCGCCTCTCTGGGGCCAACGTCCTGACTTTC

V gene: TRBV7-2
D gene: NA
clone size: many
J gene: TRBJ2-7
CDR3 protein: CASSFGQGVYEQYF
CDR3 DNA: TGTGCCAGCAGCTTTGGGCAGGGTGTTTACGAGCAGTACTTC

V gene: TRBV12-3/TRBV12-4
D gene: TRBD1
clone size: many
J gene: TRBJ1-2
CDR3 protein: CASSLDRGPNYGYTF
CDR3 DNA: TGTGCCAGCAGTCTAGACAGGGGCCCTAACTATGGCTACACCTTC

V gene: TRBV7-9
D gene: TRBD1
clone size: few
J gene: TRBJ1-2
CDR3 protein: CASSLPGQMSYGYTF
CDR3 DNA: TGTGCCAGCAGCTTACCGGGACAGATGAGCTATGGCTACACCTTC

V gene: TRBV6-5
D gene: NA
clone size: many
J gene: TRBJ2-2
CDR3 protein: CASSYSMRDRVWGLFF
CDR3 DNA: TGTGCCAGCAGTTACTCGATGAGGGACCGAGTTTGGGGGCTGTTTTTT

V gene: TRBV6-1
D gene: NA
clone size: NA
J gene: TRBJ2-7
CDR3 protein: CATNSGGPGSYEQYF
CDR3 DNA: TGTGCCACCAATTCCGGAGGGCCTGGGAGCTACGAGCAGTACTTC

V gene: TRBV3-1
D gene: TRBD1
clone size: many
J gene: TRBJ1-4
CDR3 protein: CASSYRGTEKLFF
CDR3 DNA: TGTGCCAGCAGCTACAGGGGGACCGAAAAACTGTTTTTT

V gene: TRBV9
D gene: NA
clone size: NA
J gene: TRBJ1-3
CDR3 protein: CASSVFPGFSGNTIYF
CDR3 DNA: TGTGCCAGCAGCGTATTCCCCGGATTTTCTGGAAACACCATATATTTT

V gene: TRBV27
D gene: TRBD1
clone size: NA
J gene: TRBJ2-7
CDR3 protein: CASRTGTGAYEQYF
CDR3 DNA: TGTGCCAGCAGGACCGGGACAGGGGCCTACGAGCAGTACTTC

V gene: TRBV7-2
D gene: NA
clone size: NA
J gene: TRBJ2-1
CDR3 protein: CASSTIPENYNEQFF
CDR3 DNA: TGTGCCAGCAGCACGATTCCCGAGAACTACAATGAGCAGTTCTTC

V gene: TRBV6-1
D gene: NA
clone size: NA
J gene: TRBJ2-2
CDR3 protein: CASSDYRYPNTGELFF
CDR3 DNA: TGTGCCAGCAGTGACTACAGGTACCCGAACACCGGGGAGCTGTTTTTT

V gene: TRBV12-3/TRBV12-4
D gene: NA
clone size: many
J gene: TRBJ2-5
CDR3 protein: CASSFGGNQETQYF
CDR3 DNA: TGTGCCAGCAGTTTTGGGGGAAACCAAGAGACCCAGTACTTC

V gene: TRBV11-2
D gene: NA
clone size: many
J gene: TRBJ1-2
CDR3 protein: CASSLEPGALGYTF
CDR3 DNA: TGTGCCAGCAGCTTAGAACCGGGGGCGCTGGGCTACACCTTC

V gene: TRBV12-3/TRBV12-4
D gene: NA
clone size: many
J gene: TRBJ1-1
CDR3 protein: CASSFGFVSDAFF
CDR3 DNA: TGTGCCAGCAGTTTTGGGTTCGTCTCGGATGCTTTCTTT

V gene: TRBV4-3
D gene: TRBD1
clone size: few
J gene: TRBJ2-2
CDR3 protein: CASSQDRREGAAGELFF
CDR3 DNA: TGCGCCAGCAGCCAAGATAGGCGAGAGGGGGCCGCCGGGGAGCTGTTTTTT

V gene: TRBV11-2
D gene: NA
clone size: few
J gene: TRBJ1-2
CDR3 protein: CASSLDRLAAYTF
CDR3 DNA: TGTGCCAGCAGCTTAGATCGGTTGGCAGCCTACACCTTC

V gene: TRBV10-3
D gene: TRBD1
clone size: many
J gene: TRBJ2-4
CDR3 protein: CAISLDRKNIQYF
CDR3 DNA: TGTGCCATCAGTTTGGACAGGAAAAACATTCAGTACTTC

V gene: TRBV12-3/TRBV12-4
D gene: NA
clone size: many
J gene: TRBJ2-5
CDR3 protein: CASSFGGQLGETQYF
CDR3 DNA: TGTGCCAGCAGTTTTGGGGGGCAACTGGGGGAGACCCAGTACTTC

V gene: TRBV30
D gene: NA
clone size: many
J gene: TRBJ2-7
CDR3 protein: CAYSFAHYEQYF
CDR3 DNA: TGTGCATACTCATTTGCCCATTACGAGCAGTACTTC

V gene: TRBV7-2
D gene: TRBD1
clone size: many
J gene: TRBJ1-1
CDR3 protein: CASSLRDRGMFSEAFF
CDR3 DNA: TGTGCCAGCAGCTTAAGGGACAGGGGGATGTTCTCTGAAGCTTTCTTT

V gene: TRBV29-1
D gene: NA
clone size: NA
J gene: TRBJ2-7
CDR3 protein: CSVGGTPAGYEQYF
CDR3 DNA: TGCAGCGTTGGGGGGACTCCGGCGGGCTACGAGCAGTACTTC

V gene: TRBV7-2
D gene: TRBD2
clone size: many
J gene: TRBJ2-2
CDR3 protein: CASSNSGGANTGELFF
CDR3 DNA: TGTGCCAGCAGTAATAGCGGGGGGGCGAACACCGGGGAGCTGTTTTTT

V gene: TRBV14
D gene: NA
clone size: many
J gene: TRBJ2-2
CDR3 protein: CASSQVLGQGNTGELFF
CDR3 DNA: TGTGCCAGCAGCCAAGTCTTAGGTCAAGGGAACACCGGGGAGCTGTTTTTT

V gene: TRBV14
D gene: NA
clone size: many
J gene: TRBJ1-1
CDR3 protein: CASSQLGQGNTEAFF
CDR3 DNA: TGTGCCAGCAGCCAATTGGGTCAGGGTAACACTGAAGCTTTCTTT

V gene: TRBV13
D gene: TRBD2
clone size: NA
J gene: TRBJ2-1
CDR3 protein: CASSPERGEMNNEQFF
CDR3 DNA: TGTGCCAGCAGCCCCGAGCGGGGAGAGATGAACAATGAGCAGTTCTTC

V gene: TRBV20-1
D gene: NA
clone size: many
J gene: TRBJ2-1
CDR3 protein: CSASGPEQFF
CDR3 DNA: TGCAGTGCTAGTGGGCCCGAGCAGTTCTTC

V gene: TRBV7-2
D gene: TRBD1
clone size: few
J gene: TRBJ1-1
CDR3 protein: CASSGDRGDTEAFF
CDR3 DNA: TGTGCCAGCAGCGGGGACAGGGGGGACACTGAAGCTTTCTTT

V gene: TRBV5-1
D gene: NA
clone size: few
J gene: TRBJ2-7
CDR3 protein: CASSLLTGVDYEQYF
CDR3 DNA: TGCGCCAGCAGCCTTCTGACGGGAGTGGACTACGAGCAGTACTTC

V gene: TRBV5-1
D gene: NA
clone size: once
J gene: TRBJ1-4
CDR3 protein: CASRGGGNEKLFF
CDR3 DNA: TGCGCCAGCAGGGGAGGGGGTAATGAAAAACTGTTTTTT

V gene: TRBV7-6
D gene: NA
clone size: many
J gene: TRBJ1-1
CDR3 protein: CASSSELGPGGKEAFF
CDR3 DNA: TGTGCCAGCAGCTCCGAATTGGGTCCCGGAGGTAAAGAAGCTTTCTTT

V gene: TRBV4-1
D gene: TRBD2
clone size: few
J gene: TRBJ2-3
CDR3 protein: CASSHGLAGDTQYF
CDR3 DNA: TGCGCCAGCAGCCACGGACTAGCTGGAGATACGCAGTATTTT

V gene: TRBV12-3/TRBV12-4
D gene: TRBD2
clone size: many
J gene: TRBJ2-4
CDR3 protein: CASSPLSGKDIQYF
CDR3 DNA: TGTGCCAGCAGCCCCCTTAGCGGGAAGGACATTCAGTACTTC

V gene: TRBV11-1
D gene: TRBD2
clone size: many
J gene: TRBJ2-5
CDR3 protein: CASSRTSGSKETQYF
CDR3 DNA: TGTGCCAGCAGCCGGACTAGCGGGAGTAAAGAGACCCAGTACTTC

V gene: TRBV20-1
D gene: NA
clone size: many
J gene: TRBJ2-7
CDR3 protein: CSASPNDWISYEQYF
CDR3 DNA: TGCAGTGCTAGCCCCAATGACTGGATCTCCTACGAGCAGTACTTC

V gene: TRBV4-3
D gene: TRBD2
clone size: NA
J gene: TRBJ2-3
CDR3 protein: CASSRLAGADTQYF
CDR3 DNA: TGCGCCAGCAGCCGACTAGCGGGAGCGGATACGCAGTATTTT

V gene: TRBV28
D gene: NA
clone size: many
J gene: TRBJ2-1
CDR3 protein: CASSPPGPNDPGQFF
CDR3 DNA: TGTGCCAGCAGTCCTCCGGGACCTAATGATCCTGGGCAGTTCTTC

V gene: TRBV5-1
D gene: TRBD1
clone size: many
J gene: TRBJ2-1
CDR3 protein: CASSFTGTGGYNEQFF
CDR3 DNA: TGCGCCAGCAGCTTCACCGGGACAGGGGGTTATAATGAGCAGTTCTTC

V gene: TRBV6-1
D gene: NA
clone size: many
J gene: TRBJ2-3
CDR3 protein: CASTGGGSLTDTQYF
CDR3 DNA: TGTGCCAGCACCGGGGGTGGGTCACTAACAGATACGCAGTATTTT